These T cell receptor beta chains were read from a single sample in a study of shared clonotypes between healthy human individuals. Data came from immunoSEQ multiplex PCR; TCRdb stores just in-frame clones and leaves some out. Among about 2.5 million clones listed, under 95% were seen once. Sequences were obtained from naive CD4+ T cells from PBMCs. All receptors derive from a man between 18 and 29 years old in good health. Some clones in this sample may be carry-over from other donors' samples. Both conserved end residues are part of each CDR3. The D gene is left open where the match is weak. Size is stated for part of the rows, as once, few or many counts, or as a class when the clone is expanded.

J: TRBJ2-3
D: TRBD2
V: TRBV4-3
size: -
CDR3: CASSPHGLAGGTDTQYF
DNA: TGCGCCAGCAGCCCCCACGGACTAGCGGGAGGCACAGATACGCAGTATTTT

J: TRBJ1-4
D: TRBD1
V: TRBV15
size: -
CDR3: CATSSRQGDNEKLFF
DNA: TGTGCCACCAGCAGCCGACAGGGAGATAATGAAAAACTGTTTTTT

J: TRBJ1-2
D: -
V: TRBV7-9
size: -
CDR3: CASSLGGFYGYTF
DNA: TGTGCCAGCAGCTTAGGGGGGTTTTATGGCTACACCTTC

J: TRBJ2-7
D: -
V: TRBV28
size: -
CDR3: CASSSPAGPSYEQYF
DNA: TGTGCCAGCAGCTCACCTGCGGGCCCCTCCTACGAGCAGTACTTC

J: TRBJ2-1
D: TRBD2
V: TRBV7-2
size: -
CDR3: CASSYGGEPYNEQFF
DNA: TGTGCCAGCAGCTACGGGGGGGAGCCCTACAATGAGCAGTTCTTC

J: TRBJ2-1
D: TRBD2
V: TRBV7-8
size: -
CDR3: CASSPTANQGLAGARGLF
DNA: TGTGCCAGCAGCCCGACAGCCAACCAGGGACTAGCGGGAGCAAGGGGGCTCTTC

J: TRBJ1-1
D: -
V: TRBV27
size: -
CDR3: CASSSQLRDTEAFF
DNA: TGTGCCAGCAGTTCACAGTTGCGGGACACTGAAGCTTTCTTT

J: TRBJ2-7
D: -
V: TRBV18
size: -
CDR3: CASSPGASSSYEQYF
DNA: TGTGCCAGCTCACCAGGGGCGTCGAGCTCCTACGAGCAGTACTTC

J: TRBJ2-7
D: -
V: TRBV7-9
size: -
CDR3: CASSSQTYEQYF
DNA: TGTGCCAGCAGCTCCCAGACCTACGAGCAGTACTTC

J: TRBJ1-5
D: -
V: TRBV4-2
size: -
CDR3: CASSSEVNSNQPQHF
DNA: TGTGCCAGCAGCTCCGAGGTTAATAGCAATCAGCCCCAGCATTTT

J: TRBJ1-5
D: -
V: TRBV10-3
size: -
CDR3: CAISEMAGNQPQHF
DNA: TGTGCCATCAGTGAGATGGCGGGGAATCAGCCCCAGCATTTT

J: TRBJ1-5
D: -
V: TRBV27
size: -
CDR3: CASSQRRERQPQHF
DNA: TGTGCCAGCAGCCAAAGACGTGAGAGGCAGCCCCAGCATTTT

J: TRBJ2-1
D: TRBD2
V: TRBV5-1
size: once
CDR3: CASRRTSGILDNEQFF
DNA: TGCGCCAGCAGACGGACTAGCGGAATTTTGGACAATGAGCAGTTCTTC

J: TRBJ1-2
D: -
V: TRBV7-2
size: -
CDR3: CASSLGVGQAPMHYGYTF
DNA: TGTGCCAGCAGCTTAGGGGTAGGGCAGGCCCCAATGCACTATGGCTACACCTTC

J: TRBJ2-7
D: -
V: TRBV5-3
size: -
CDR3: CARSLAHEQYF
DNA: TGTGCCAGAAGCTTGGCCCACGAGCAGTACTTC

J: TRBJ1-2
D: -
V: TRBV5-1
size: -
CDR3: CASSLVGQGEGNGYTF
DNA: TGCGCCAGCAGCTTAGTTGGGCAGGGAGAGGGGAATGGCTACACCTTC

J: TRBJ2-5
D: -
V: TRBV27
size: -
CDR3: CASSLSGTPGREYF
DNA: TGTGCCAGCAGTTTATCAGGGACACCAGGGCGGGAGTACTTC

J: TRBJ2-1
D: TRBD2
V: TRBV5-1
size: -
CDR3: CASSATTGFSGSGYNEQFF
DNA: TGCGCCAGCAGCGCGACGACCGGATTTAGCGGGAGTGGCTACAATGAGCAGTTCTTC

J: TRBJ1-2
D: TRBD1
V: TRBV27
size: -
CDR3: CASRGQGGYYGYTF
DNA: TGTGCCAGCAGAGGACAGGGGGGGTACTATGGCTACACCTTC

J: TRBJ2-7
D: -
V: TRBV28
size: few
CDR3: CASSSPWEQYF
DNA: TGTGCCAGCAGTTCCCCCTGGGAGCAGTACTTC